This entry is about one TCR beta chain. Sequencing used immunoSEQ multiplex PCR; TCRdb keeps in-frame clones, though not all of them. This table holds 100,000 to 150,000 clones, roughly 92% found once. Germline V CDR1 and CDR2: MNHEY, SVGAGI. The CDR3 length is 15 residues. With 0 bases removed from V and 4 bases from J, the gap between germline ends came to 13 bases. The data were taken from a study of control samples from healthy donors and cancer patients. The V call is TRBV6-5, the J call TRBJ2-7, with D perhaps assigned TRBD1 or TRBD2 (5 bases each). This TCR was recovered from a man older than 75 with head and neck cancer. What was sequenced was PBMCs. The CDR3 reads CASSYSTGTPYEQYF. CDR3 DNA sequence: TGTGCCAGCAGTTACTCGACCGGGACCCCATACGAGCAGTACTTC.